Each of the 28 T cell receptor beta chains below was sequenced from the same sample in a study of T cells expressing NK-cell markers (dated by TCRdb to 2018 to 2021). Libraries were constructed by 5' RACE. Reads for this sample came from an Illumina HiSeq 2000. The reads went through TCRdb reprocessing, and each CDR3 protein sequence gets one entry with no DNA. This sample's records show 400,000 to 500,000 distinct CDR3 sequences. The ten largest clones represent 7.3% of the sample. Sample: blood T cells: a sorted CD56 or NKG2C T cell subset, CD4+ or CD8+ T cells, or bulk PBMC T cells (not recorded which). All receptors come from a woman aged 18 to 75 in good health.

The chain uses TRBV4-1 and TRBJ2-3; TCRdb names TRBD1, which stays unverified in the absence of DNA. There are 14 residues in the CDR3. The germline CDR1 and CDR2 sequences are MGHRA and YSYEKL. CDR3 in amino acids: CASSQVSGADTQYF.

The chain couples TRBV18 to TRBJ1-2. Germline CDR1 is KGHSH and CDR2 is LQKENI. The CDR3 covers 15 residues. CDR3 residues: CASSPEGRANYGYTF.

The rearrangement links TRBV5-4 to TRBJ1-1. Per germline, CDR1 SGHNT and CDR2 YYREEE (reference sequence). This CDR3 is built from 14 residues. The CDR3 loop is CASSFGVSNTEAFF.

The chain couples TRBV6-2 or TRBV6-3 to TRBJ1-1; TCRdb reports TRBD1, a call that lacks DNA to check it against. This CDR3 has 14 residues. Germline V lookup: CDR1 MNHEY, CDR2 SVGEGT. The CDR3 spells CASKPGHLYTEAFF.

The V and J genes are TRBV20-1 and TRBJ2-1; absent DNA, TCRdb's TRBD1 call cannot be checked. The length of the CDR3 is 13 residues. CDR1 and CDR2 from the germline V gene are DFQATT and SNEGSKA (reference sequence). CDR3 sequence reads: CSVRDREYNEQFF.

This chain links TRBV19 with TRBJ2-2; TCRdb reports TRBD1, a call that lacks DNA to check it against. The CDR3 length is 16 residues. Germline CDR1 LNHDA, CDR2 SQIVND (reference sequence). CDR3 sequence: CASSQTGQLNTGELFF.

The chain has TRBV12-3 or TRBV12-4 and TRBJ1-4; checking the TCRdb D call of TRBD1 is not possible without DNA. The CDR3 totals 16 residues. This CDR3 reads CASSLWVDRPNEKLFF.

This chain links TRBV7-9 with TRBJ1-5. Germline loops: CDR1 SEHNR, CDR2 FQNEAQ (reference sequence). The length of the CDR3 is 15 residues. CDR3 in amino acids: CASSLNGLGGQPQHF.

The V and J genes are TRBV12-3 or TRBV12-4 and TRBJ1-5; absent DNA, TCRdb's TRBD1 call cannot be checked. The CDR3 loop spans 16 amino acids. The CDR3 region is CASSLKPPTGGQPQHF.

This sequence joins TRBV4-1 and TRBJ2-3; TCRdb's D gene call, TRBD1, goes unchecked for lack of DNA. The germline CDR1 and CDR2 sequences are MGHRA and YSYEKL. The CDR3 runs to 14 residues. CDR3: CASGWGGGTDTQYF.

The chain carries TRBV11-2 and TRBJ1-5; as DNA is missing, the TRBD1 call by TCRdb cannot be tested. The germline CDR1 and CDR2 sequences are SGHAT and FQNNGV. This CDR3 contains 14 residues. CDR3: CASSLAGGVEPQHF.

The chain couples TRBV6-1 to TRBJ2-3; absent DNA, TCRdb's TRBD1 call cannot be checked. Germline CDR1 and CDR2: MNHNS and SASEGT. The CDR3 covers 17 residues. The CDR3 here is CASSDFTGAFSTDTQYF.

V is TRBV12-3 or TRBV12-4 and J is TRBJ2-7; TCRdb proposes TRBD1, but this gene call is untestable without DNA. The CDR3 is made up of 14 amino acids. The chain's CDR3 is CASSFGTWSYEQYF.

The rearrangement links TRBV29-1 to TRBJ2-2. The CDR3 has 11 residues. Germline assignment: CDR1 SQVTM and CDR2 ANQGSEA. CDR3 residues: CSVEVGGELFF.

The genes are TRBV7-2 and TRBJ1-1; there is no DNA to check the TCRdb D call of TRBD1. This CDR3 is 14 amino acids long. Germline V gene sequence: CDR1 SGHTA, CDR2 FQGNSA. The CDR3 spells CASSFTGGSTEAFF.

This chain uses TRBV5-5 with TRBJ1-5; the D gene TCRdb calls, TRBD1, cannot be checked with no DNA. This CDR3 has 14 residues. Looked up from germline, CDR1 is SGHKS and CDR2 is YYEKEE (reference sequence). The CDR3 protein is CASSFGTVNQPQHF.

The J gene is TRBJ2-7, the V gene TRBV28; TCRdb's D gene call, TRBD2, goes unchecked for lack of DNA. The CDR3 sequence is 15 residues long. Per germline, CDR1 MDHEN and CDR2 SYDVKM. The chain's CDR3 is CASSFSGTSPSEQYF.

The CDR3 loop is CASSQLQGLADTQYF. The chain recombines TRBV4-3 with TRBJ2-3; without DNA, the TCRdb call of TRBD1 cannot be checked. CDR1 and CDR2 from the germline V gene are LGHNA and YSLEER. The CDR3 totals 15 residues.

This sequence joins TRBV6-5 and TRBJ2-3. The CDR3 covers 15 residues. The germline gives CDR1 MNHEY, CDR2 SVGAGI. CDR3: CASSSSSVITDTQYF.

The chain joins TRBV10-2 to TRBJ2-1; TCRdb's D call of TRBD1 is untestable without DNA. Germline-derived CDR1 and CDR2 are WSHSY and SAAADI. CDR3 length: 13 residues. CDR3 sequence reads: CASSERGLNEQFF.

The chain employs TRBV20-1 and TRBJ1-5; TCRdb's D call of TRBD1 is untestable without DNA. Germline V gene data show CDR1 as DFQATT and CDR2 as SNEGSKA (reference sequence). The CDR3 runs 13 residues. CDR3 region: CSARQGLDQPQHF.

The CDR3 is CSASRQGSGNTIYF. The gene calls are TRBV20-1 and TRBJ1-3. CDR3 length: 14 residues. Germline V gene lookup returns CDR1 DFQATT and CDR2 SNEGSKA (reference sequence).

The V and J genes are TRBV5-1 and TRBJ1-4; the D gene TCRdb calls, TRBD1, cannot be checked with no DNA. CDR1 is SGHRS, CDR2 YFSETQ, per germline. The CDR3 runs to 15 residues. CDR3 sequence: CASSVRGDNDEKLFF.

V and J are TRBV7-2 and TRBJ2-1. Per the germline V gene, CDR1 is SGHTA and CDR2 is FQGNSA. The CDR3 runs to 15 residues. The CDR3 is CASSSDPSSYNEQFF. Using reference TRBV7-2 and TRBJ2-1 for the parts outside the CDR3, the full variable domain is GAGVSQSPSNKVTEKGKDVELRCDPISGHTALYWYRQSLGQGLEFLIYFQGNSAPDKSGLPSDRFSAERTGGSVSTLTIQRTQQEDSAVYLCASSSDPSSYNEQFFGPGTRLTVL.

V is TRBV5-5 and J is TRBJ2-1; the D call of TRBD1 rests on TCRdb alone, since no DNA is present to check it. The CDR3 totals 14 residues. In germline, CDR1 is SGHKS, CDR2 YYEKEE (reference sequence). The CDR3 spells CASSLGTGFNEQFF.

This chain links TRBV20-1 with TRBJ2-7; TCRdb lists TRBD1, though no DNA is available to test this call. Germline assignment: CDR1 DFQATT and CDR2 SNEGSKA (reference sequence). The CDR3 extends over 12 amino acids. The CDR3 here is CSASVTGAEQYF.

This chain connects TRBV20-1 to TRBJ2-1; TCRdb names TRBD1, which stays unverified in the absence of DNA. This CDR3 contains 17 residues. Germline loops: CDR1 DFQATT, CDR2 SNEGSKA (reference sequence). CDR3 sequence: CSARGPIPGSSYNEQFF.

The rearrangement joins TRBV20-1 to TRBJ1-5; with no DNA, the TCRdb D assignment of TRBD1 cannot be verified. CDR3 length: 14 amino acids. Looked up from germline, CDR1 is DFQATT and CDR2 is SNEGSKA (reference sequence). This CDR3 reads CSATPGQGYQPQHF.